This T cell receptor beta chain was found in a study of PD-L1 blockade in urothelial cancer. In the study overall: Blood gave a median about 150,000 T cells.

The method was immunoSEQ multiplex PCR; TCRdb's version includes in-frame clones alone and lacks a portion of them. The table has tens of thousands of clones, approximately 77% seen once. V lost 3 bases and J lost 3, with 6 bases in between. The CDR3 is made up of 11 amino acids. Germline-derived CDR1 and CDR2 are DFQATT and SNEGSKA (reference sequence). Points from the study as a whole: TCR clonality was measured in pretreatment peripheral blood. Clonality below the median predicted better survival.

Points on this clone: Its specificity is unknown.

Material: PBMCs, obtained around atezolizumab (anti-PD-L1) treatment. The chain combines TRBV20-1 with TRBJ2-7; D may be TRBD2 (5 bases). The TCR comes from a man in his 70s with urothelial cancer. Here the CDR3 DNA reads TGCAGTGCTAGGAGGGACTACGAGCAGTACTTC. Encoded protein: CSARRDYEQYF.